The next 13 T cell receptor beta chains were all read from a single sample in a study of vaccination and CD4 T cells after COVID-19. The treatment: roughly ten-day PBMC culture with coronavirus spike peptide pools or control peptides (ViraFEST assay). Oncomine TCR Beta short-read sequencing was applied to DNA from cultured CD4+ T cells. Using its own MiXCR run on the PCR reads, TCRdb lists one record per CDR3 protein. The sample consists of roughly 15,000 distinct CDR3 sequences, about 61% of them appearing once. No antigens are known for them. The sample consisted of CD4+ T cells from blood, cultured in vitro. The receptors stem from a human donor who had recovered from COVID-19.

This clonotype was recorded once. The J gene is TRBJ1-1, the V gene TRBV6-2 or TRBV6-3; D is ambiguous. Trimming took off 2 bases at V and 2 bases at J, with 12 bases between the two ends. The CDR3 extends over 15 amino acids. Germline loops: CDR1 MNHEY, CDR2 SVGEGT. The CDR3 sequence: CASSYTGLYNTEAFF. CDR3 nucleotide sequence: TGTGCCAGCAGTTACACGGGTCTTTACAACACTGAAGCTTTCTTT.

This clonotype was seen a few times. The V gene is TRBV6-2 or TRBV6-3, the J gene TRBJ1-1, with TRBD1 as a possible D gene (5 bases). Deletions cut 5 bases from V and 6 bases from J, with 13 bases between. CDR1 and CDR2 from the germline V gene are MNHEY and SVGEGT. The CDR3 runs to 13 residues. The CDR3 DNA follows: TGTGCCAGCAGTGACCAGGGAGGGCCTGAAGCTTTCTTT. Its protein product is CASSDQGGPEAFF.

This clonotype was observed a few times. The CDR3 spells CASSMTGGLGELFF. The CDR3 bases are TGTGCCAGCAGCATGACAGGGGGCTTGGGGGAGCTGTTTTTT. The V and J genes are TRBV7-3 and TRBJ2-2, with TRBD1 matching 10 bases. The CDR3 contains 14 residues. Germline CDR1 reads SGHTA; CDR2 reads FQGTGA. Germline trimming cut 5 bases from V and 8 bases from J; bases unmatched to any gene: 5.

The CDR3 DNA is TGTGCCAGCAGCCCCACAGGGTACGAGCAGTACTTC. It encodes CASSPTGYEQYF. V usage is TRBV7-9 and J usage is TRBJ2-7, with a tentative D call TRBD1 (6 bases). Germline V gene lookup returns CDR1 SEHNR and CDR2 FQNEAQ (reference sequence). V was cut by 5 bases and J by 4 bases, with 9 bases left in between. The CDR3 extends over 12 amino acids.

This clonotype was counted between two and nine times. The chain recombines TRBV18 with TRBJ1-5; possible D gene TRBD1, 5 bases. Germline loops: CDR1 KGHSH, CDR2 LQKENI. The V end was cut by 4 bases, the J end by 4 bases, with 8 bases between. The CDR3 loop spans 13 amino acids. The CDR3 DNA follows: TGTGCCAGCTCACGGGGGGATAATCAGCCCCAGCATTTT. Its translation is CASSRGDNQPQHF.

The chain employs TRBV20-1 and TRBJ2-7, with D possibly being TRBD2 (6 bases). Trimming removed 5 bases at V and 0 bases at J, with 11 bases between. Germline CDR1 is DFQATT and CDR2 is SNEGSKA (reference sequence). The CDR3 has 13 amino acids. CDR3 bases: TGCAGTGCTTTCGACGGGGGCTCCTACGAGCAGTACTTC. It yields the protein CSAFDGGSYEQYF.

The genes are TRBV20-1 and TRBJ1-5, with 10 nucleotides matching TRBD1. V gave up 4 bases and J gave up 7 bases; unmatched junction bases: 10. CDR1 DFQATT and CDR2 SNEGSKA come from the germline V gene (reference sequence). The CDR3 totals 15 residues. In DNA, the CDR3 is TGCAGTGCTACCCCCTGGGACAGGGGTGGACAGCCCCAGCATTTT. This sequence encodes CSATPWDRGGQPQHF.

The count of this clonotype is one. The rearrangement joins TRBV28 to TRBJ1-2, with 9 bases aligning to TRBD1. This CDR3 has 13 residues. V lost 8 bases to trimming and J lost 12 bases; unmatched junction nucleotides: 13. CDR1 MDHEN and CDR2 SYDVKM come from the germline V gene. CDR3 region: CASVPGTGIGDTF. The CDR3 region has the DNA TGTGCCAGCGTACCCGGGACAGGGATCGGGGACACCTTC.

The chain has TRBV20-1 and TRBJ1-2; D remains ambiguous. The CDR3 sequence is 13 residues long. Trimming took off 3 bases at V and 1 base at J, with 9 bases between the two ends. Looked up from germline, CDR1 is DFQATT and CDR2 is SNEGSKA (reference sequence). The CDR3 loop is CSASLGLNYGYTF. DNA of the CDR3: TGCAGTGCTAGTCTCGGCCTTAACTATGGCTACACCTTC.

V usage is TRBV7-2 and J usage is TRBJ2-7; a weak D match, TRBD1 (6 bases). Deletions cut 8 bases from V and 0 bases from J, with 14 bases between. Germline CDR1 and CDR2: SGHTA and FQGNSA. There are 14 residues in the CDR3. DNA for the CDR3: TGTGCCAGCGCCGGGGCAGGGGTCTCCTACGAGCAGTACTTC. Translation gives CASAGAGVSYEQYF.

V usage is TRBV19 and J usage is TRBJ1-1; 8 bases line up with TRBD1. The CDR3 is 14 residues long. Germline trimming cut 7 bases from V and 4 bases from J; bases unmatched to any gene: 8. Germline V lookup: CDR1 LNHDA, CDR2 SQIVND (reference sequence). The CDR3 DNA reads TGTGCCAGTACCGCTCAGGGGGCCGGCACTGAAGCTTTCTTT. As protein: CASTAQGAGTEAFF.

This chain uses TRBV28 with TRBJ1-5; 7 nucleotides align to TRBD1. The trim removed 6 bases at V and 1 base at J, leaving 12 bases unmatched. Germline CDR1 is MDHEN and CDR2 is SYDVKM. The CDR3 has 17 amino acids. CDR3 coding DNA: TGTGCCAGCAGGACAGGGAGCACATATGTGAGCAATCAGCCCCAGCATTTT. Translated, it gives CASRTGSTYVSNQPQHF. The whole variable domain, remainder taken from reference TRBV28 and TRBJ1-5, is DVKVTQSSRYLVKRTGEKVFLECVQDMDHENMFWYRQDPGLGLRLIYFSYDVKMKEKGDIPEGYSVSREKKERFSLILESASTNQTSMYLCASRTGSTYVSNQPQHFGDGTRLSIL.

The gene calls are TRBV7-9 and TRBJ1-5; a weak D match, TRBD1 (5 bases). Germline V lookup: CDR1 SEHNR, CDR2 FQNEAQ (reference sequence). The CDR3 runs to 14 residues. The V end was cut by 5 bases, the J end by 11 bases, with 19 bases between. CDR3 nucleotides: TGTGCCAGCAGCGACGCCGGGACTAGGGGAGCCCAGCATTTT. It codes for CASSDAGTRGAQHF. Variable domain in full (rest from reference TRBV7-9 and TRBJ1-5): DTGVSQNPRHKITKRGQNVTFRCDPISEHNRLYWYRQTLGQGPEFLTYFQNEAQLEKSRLLSDRFSAERPKGSFSTLEIQRTEQGDSAMYLCASSDAGTRGAQHFGDGTRLSIL.